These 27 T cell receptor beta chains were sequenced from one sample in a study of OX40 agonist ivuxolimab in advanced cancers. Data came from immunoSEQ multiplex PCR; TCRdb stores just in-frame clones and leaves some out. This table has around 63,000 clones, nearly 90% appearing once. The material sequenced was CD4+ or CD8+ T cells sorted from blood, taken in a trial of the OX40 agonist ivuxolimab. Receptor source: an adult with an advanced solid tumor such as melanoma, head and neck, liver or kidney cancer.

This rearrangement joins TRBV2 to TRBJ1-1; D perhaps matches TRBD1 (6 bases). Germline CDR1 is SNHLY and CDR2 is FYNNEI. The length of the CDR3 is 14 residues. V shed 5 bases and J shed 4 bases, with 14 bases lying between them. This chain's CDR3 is CASSTGLLTTEAFF. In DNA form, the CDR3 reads TGTGCCAGCAGTACAGGGCTCTTAACCACTGAAGCTTTCTTT.

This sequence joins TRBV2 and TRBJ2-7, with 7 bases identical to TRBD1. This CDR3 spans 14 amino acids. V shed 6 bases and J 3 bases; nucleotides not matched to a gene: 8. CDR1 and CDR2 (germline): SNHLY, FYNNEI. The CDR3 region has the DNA TGTGCCAGCAGCTCCGGGACAGTTTTCTACGAGCAGTACTTC. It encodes CASSSGTVFYEQYF.

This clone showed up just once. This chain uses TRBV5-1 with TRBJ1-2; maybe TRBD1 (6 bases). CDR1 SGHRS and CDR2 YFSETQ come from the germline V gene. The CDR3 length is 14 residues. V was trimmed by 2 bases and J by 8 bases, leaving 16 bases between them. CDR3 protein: CASSFTGHSSGYTF. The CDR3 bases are TGCGCCAGCAGCTTTACGGGACATTCGAGCGGCTACACCTTC.

The CDR3 protein is CASSLRAGVTDTQYF. As DNA, the CDR3 is TGTGCCAGCAGCTTGAGAGCGGGAGTAACAGATACGCAGTATTTT. The chain links TRBV5-4 to TRBJ2-3; TRBD2 matches 8 bases. The CDR3 totals 15 residues. Germline lookup yields CDR1 SGHNT and CDR2 YYREEE (reference sequence). V shed 1 base, J shed 3 bases, and the junction held 4 bases outside the gene matches.

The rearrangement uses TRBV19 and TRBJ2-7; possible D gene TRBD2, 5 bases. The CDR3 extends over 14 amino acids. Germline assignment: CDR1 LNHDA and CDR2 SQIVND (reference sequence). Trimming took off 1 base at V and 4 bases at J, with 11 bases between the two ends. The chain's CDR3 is CASSIGEGRYEQYF. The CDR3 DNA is TGTGCCAGTAGTATAGGAGAGGGAAGATACGAGCAGTACTTC.

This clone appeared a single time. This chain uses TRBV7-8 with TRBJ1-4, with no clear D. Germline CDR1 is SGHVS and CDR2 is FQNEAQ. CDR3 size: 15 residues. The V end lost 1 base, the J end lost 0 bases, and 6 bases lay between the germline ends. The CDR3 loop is CASSLGPTTNEKLFF. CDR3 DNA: TGTGCCAGCAGCTTAGGACCCACAACTAATGAAAAACTGTTTTTT. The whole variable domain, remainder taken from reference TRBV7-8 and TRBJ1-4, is GAGVSQSPRYKVAKRGQDVALRCDPISGHVSLFWYQQALGQGPEFLTYFQNEAQLDKSGLPSDRFFAERPEGSVSTLKIQRTQQEDSAVYLCASSLGPTTNEKLFFGSGTQLSVL.

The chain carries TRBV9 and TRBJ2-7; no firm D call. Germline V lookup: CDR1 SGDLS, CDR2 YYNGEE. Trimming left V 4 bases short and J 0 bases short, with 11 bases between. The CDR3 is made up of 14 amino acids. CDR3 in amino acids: CASSPRTDSYEQYF. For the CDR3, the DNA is TGTGCCAGCAGCCCCAGGACGGACTCCTACGAGCAGTACTTC.

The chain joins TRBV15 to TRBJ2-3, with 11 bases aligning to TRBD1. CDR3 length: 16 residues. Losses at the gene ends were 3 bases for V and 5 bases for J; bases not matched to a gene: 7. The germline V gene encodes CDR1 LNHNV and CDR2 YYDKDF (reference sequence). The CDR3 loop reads CATSSGGTGGRDTQYF. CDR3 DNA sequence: TGTGCCACCAGCAGCGGTGGGACAGGGGGTCGAGATACGCAGTATTTT.

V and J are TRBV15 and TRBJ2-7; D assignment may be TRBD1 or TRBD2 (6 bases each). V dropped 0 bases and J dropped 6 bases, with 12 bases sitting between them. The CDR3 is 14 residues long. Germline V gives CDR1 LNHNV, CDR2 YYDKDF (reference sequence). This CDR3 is CATSRDLQGGEQYF. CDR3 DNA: TGTGCCACCAGCAGAGACCTACAGGGAGGCGAGCAGTACTTC. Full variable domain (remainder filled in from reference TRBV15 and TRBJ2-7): DAMVIQNPRYQVTQFGKPVTLSCSQTLNHNVMYWYQQKSSQAPKLLFHYYDKDFNNEADTPDNFQSRRPNTSFCFLDIRSPGLGDTAMYLCATSRDLQGGEQYFGPGTRLTVT.

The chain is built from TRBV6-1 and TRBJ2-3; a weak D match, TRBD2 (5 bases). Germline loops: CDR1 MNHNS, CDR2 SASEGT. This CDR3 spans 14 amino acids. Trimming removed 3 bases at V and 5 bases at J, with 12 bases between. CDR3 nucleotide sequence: TGTGCCAGCAGTGATCTCCGGGGTCAAGATACGCAGTATTTT. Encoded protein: CASSDLRGQDTQYF.

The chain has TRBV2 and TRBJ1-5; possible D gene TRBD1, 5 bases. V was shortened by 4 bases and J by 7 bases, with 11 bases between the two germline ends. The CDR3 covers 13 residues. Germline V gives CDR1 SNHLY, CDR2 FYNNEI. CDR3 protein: CASSVQAGQPQHF. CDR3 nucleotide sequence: TGTGCCAGCAGTGTACAGGCCGGGCAGCCCCAGCATTTT.

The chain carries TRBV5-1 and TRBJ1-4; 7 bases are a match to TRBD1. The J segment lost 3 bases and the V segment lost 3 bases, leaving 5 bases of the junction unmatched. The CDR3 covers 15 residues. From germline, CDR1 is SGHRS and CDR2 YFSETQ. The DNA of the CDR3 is TGCGCCAGCAGCTCACAGGGGATTGCTAATGAAAAACTGTTTTTT. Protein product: CASSSQGIANEKLFF.

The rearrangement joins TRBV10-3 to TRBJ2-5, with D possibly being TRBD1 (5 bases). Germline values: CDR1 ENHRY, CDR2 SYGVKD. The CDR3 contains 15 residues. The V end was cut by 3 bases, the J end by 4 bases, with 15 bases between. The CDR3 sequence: CAISDWLAGAETQYF. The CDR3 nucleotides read TGTGCCATCAGTGATTGGCTGGCTGGGGCAGAGACCCAGTACTTC.

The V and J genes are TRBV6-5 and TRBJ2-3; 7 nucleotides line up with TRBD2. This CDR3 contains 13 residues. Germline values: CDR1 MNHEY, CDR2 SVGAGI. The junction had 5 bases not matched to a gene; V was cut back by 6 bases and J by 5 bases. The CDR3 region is CASRTSGGDTQYF. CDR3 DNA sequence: TGTGCCAGCAGAACCTCGGGGGGAGATACGCAGTATTTT.

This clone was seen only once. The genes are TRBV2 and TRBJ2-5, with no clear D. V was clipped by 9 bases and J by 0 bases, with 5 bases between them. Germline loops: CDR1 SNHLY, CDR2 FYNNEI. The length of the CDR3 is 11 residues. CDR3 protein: CARGNQETQYF. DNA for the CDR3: TGTGCCAGAGGGAACCAAGAGACCCAGTACTTC.

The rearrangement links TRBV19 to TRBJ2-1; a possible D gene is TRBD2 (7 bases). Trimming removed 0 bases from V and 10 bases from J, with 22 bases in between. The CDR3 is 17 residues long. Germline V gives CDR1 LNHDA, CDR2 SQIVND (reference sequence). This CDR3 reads CASSIEGGQVGRWEQFF. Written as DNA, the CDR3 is TGTGCCAGTAGTATAGAAGGGGGGCAGGTCGGGAGGTGGGAGCAGTTCTTC.

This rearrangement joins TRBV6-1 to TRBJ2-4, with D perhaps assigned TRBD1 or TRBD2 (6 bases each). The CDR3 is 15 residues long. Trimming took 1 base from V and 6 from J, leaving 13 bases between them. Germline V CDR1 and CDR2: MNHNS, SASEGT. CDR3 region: CASSEDTGGRNIQYF. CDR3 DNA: TGTGCCAGCAGTGAAGATACTGGGGGGCGAAACATTCAGTACTTC.

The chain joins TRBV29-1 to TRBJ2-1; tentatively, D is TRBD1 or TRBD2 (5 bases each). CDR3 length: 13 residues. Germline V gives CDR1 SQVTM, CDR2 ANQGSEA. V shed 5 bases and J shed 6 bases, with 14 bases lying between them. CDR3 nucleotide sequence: TGCAGCGTTTTCCGGGGCCGGGGCAATGAGCAGTTCTTC. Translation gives CSVFRGRGNEQFF.

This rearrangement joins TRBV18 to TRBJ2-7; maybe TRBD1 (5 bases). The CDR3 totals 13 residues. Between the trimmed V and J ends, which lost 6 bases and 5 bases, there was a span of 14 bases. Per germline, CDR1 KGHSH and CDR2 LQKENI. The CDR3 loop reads CASSVRGQDEQYF. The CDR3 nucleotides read TGTGCCAGCTCCGTAAGGGGCCAAGACGAGCAGTACTTC.

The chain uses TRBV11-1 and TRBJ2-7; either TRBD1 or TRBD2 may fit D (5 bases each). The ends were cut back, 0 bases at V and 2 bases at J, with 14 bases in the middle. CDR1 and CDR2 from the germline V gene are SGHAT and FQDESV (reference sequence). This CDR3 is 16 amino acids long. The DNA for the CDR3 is TGTGCCAGCAGCTTAGCCCGGGACGGCAAAGCCTACGAGCAGTACTTC. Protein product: CASSLARDGKAYEQYF.

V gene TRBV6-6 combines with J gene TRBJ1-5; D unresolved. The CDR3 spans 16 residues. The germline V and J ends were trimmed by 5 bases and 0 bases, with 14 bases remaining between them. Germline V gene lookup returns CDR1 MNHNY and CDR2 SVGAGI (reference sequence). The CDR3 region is CASSRGVGVSNQPQHF. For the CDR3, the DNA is TGTGCCAGCAGTCGCGGGGTTGGAGTTAGCAATCAGCCCCAGCATTTT.

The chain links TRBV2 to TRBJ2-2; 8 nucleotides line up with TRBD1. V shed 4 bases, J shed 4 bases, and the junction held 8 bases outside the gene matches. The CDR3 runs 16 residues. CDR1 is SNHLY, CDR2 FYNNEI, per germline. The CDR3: CASSGRQGLGTGELFF. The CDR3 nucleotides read TGTGCCAGCAGTGGGAGACAGGGGTTGGGCACCGGGGAGCTGTTTTTT.

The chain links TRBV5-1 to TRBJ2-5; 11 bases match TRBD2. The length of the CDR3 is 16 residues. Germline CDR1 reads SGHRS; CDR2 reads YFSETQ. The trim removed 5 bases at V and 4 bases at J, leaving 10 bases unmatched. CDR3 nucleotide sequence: TGCGCCAGCAGGACAATTCCCACTAGCGGGAGAGAGACCCAGTACTTC. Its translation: CASRTIPTSGRETQYF.

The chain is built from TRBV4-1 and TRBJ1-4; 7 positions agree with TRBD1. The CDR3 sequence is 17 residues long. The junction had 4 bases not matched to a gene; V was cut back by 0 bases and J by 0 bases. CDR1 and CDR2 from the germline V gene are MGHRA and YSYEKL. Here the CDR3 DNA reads TGCGCCAGCAGCCAAGAATTGACAGGGACAACTAATGAAAAACTGTTTTTT. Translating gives CASSQELTGTTNEKLFF.

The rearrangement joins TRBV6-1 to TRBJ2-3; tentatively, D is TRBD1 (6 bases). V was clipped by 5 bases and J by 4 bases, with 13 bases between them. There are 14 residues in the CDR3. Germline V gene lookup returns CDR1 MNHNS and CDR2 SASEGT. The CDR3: CASSLGHTSDTQYF. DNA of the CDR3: TGTGCCAGCAGTCTGGGACATACATCAGATACGCAGTATTTT.

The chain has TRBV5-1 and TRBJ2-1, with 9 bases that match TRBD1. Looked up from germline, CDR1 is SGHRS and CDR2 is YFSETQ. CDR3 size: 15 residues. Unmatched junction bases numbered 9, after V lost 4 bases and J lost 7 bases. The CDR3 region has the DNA TGCGCCAGCAGCCCGGAGGGGACAGGGCTTAATGAGCAGTTCTTC. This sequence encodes CASSPEGTGLNEQFF. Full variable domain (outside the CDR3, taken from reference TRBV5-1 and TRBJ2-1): KAGVTQTPRYLIKTRGQQVTLSCSPISGHRSVSWYQQTPGQGLQFLFEYFSETQRNKGNFPGRFSGRQFSNSRSEMNVSTLELGDSALYLCASSPEGTGLNEQFFGPGTRLTVL.

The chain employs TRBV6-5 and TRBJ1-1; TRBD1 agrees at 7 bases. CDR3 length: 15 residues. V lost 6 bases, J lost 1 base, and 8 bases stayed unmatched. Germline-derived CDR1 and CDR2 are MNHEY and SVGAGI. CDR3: CASRAPGTANTEAFF. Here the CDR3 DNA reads TGTGCCAGCAGAGCGCCCGGGACAGCGAACACTGAAGCTTTCTTT.